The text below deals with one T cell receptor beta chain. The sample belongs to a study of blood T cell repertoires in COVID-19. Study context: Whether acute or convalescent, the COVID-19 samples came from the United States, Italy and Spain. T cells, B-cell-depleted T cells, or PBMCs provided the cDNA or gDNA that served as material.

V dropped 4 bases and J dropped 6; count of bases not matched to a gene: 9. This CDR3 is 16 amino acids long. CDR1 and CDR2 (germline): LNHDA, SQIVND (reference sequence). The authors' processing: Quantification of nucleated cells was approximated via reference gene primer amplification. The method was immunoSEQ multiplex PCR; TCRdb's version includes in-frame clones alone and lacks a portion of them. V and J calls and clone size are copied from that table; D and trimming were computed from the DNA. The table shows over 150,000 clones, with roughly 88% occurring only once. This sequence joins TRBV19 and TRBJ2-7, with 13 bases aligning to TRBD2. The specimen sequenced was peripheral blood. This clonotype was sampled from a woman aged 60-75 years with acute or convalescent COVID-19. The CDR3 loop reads CASSTRTSGGVTEQYF. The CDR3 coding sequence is TGTGCCAGTAGTACTCGGACTAGCGGGGGTGTCACCGAGCAGTACTTC.